These 29 T cell receptor beta chains originate from one sample sequenced in a study of CD8+CD57+ T cells in acquired aplastic anemia. Genomic DNA, serving as template, underwent TCR beta VDJ and CDR3 profiling. TCRdb independently ran MiXCR on the reads; one entry per CDR3 protein. The data hold fewer than 200,000 distinct CDR3 sequences, with roughly half observed a single time. CD8+CD57+ cell expansion, shown by flow cytometry, had occurred in the patients selected for sequencing. The sequenced material came from sorted CD4+, CD8+, or CD8+CD57+ T cells (not recorded which) from PBMCs. The receptors originated from a human donor with aplastic anemia.

The chain joins TRBV27 to TRBJ1-6; 8 bases agree with TRBD1. The CDR3 is 15 amino acids. J lost 8 bases, V lost 5 bases, and 8 bases had no gene match. CDR1 and CDR2 from the germline V gene are MNHEY and SMNVEV (reference sequence). CDR3 nucleotides: TGTGCCAGCAGTGCCAGGGACAGGCCCGATTCACCCCTCCACTTT. Encoded protein: CASSARDRPDSPLHF.

J is TRBJ1-1 and V is TRBV7-8, with D unresolved. Germline V gene data show CDR1 as SGHVS and CDR2 as FQNEAQ. Trimming shortened V by 5 bases and J by 1 base, and 5 bases separated the two germline ends. The CDR3 is 12 residues long. The chain's CDR3 is CASSDRNTEAFF. CDR3 DNA sequence: TGTGCCAGCAGCGACCGGAACACTGAAGCTTTCTTT.

V gene TRBV5-1 combines with J gene TRBJ2-7, with 13 bases fitting TRBD2. V lost 2 bases and J lost 5; bases outside the gene matches: 10. This CDR3 is built from 17 residues. The germline V gene encodes CDR1 SGHRS and CDR2 YFSETQ. As DNA, the CDR3 is TGCGCCAGCAGCTTTGGTACCTTCGGACTAGCGGGGGACGAGCAGTACTTC. Protein product: CASSFGTFGLAGDEQYF.

This clonotype was observed many times. This chain joins TRBV7-2 and TRBJ1-1; possibly TRBD1 for D (6 bases). The germline V and J ends were trimmed by 5 bases and 5 bases, with 18 bases remaining between them. CDR1 and CDR2 from the germline V gene are SGHTA and FQGNSA. This CDR3 is built from 15 residues. The DNA for the CDR3 is TGTGCCAGCAGCCCCCGAGGGGGGATGTCAACTGAAGCTTTCTTT. Protein: CASSPRGGMSTEAFF.

This clonotype was seen a handful of times. The chain carries TRBV7-2 and TRBJ2-3, with TRBD1 matching 7 bases. The CDR3 extends over 14 amino acids. Germline V gene data show CDR1 as SGHTA and CDR2 as FQGNSA. The V gene end was trimmed by 2 bases and the J gene end by 8 bases; junction bases not matched to a gene: 7. CDR3 protein: CASSLQGVYGTQYF. The DNA for the CDR3 is TGTGCCAGCAGCTTACAGGGGGTTTACGGTACGCAGTATTTT.

There are many counts of this clonotype. The chain uses TRBV6-2 or TRBV6-3 and TRBJ1-2; 7 bases line up with TRBD1. From germline, CDR1 is MNHEY and CDR2 SVGEGT. The CDR3 is 14 residues long. V trimming: 6 bases; J trimming: 4 bases; junction bases outside the gene matches: 8. The CDR3 is CASSFHRGSYGYTF. CDR3 bases: TGTGCCAGCAGCTTTCACAGGGGATCCTATGGCTACACCTTC.

The sample holds many counts of this clonotype. This chain uses TRBV5-4 with TRBJ1-6; a possible D gene is TRBD1 (5 bases). The CDR3 is made up of 15 amino acids. Trimming stripped 3 bases from V and 4 bases from J, with 11 bases between. Germline CDR1 SGHNT, CDR2 YYREEE (reference sequence). The CDR3 loop reads CASSSAGGYNSPLHF. CDR3 nucleotides: TGTGCCAGCAGCTCGGCGGGGGGTTATAATTCACCCCTCCACTTT.

This clonotype was seen only a few times. The chain employs TRBV10-3 and TRBJ1-5, with unresolved D. Germline values: CDR1 ENHRY, CDR2 SYGVKD. CDR3 length: 15 amino acids. Trimming removed 3 bases from V and 0 bases from J, with 9 bases in between. The CDR3 coding sequence is TGTGCCATCAGTGACAGGACTTATAGCAATCAGCCCCAGCATTTT. Its translation is CAISDRTYSNQPQHF.

A remark on this clonotype: The germline gene is not matched at one end of the junction; a read error may be the cause. The gene calls are TRBV19 and TRBJ2-2, with TRBD1 matching 9 bases. The CDR3 consists of 15 residues. Per the germline V gene, CDR1 is LNHDA and CDR2 is SQIVND (reference sequence). The CDR3: CASSIGDRVTGELLF. The CDR3 DNA reads TGTGCCAGTAGTATAGGGGACAGGGTCACCGGGGAGCTGCTTTTT.

This clonotype was seen a single time. This chain links TRBV6-2 or TRBV6-3 with TRBJ2-1, with D perhaps TRBD1 or TRBD2 (5 bases each). This CDR3 is 15 amino acids long. Trimming stripped 2 bases from V and 8 bases from J, with 16 bases between. From germline, CDR1 is MNHEY and CDR2 SVGEGT. The DNA for the CDR3 is TGTGCCAGCAGTTACCTTACACCGGGACGCGATGAGCAGTTCTTC. Translating gives CASSYLTPGRDEQFF.

This clonotype has at least ten counts. This sequence joins TRBV5-1 and TRBJ1-1; D possibly corresponds to TRBD1 (5 bases). This CDR3 region has 15 residues. Germline CDR1 and CDR2: SGHRS and YFSETQ. Trimming removed 0 bases at V and 7 bases at J, with 16 bases between. This CDR3 reads CASSLVGRAGGEAFF. The DNA for the CDR3 is TGCGCCAGCAGCTTGGTTGGGAGGGCGGGGGGTGAAGCTTTCTTT.

The chain is built from TRBV19 and TRBJ2-7, with D perhaps matching TRBD1 (6 bases). The V gene lost 5 bases and the J gene lost 5 bases, with 16 bases spanning the gap. Germline CDR1 is LNHDA and CDR2 is SQIVND (reference sequence). This CDR3 contains 14 residues. CDR3 in DNA: TGTGCCAGTAGTCCGGTGGCAGGGGTACACGAGCAGTACTTC. Translated: CASSPVAGVHEQYF.

This clonotype was recorded many times. CDR3 coding DNA: TGCAGTGCTAGAGAGGCGAGGAGCGAGGACTACAATGAGCAGTTCTTC. Amino acids: CSAREARSEDYNEQFF. The V gene is TRBV20-1, the J gene TRBJ2-1; D call uncertain. Germline V gene lookup returns CDR1 DFQATT and CDR2 SNEGSKA (reference sequence). V lost 0 bases and J lost 3, with 15 bases in between. There are 16 residues in the CDR3.

This clonotype appeared a few times. This chain joins TRBV27 and TRBJ1-2; possible D gene TRBD1, 6 bases. Germline-derived CDR1 and CDR2 are MNHEY and SMNVEV (reference sequence). V lost 3 bases and J 0 bases, leaving 8 bases between the germline ends. There are 14 residues in the CDR3. The CDR3 DNA reads as TGTGCCAGCAGTTTTCAGGGGCCTAACTATGGCTACACCTTC. It yields the protein CASSFQGPNYGYTF.

This chain connects TRBV15 to TRBJ1-5; D gene unclear. CDR1 and CDR2 from the germline V gene are LNHNV and YYDKDF (reference sequence). Trimming took 0 bases from V and 4 from J, leaving 10 bases between them. The CDR3 extends over 15 amino acids. The CDR3 sequence is CATSRDFGRNQPQHF. In DNA form, the CDR3 reads TGTGCCACCAGCAGAGATTTCGGCCGAAATCAGCCCCAGCATTTT.

The rearrangement joins TRBV9 to TRBJ2-1, with 9 bases lining up with TRBD2. V lost 0 bases to trimming and J lost 7 bases; unmatched junction nucleotides: 5. Germline V gene data show CDR1 as SGDLS and CDR2 as YYNGEE. CDR3 length equals 15 residues. CDR3 region: CASSVAGGRGNEQFF. In DNA form, the CDR3 reads TGTGCCAGCAGCGTAGCTGGCGGGAGGGGTAATGAGCAGTTCTTC.

V is TRBV24-1 and J is TRBJ1-2, with 7 bases identical to TRBD1. Germline CDR1 reads KGHDR; CDR2 reads SFDVKD. Germline trimming cut 11 bases from V and 4 bases from J; bases unmatched to any gene: 6. CDR3 size: 12 residues. The CDR3 nucleotides read TGTGCCATCGACAGGGAACCCTATGGCTACACCTTC. Encoded protein: CAIDREPYGYTF.

As to this clonotype: A much larger clone lies one base from this, so it may be a read error. The rearrangement links TRBV5-1 to TRBJ2-5, with TRBD1 identical over 9 bases. The CDR3 extends over 15 amino acids. Germline CDR1 is SGHRS and CDR2 is YFSETQ. CDR3 loop: CASREGPGQGEAQYF. The CDR3 DNA is TGCGCCAGCAGGGAGGGCCCGGGACAGGGAGAGGCCCAGTACTTC.

The V and J genes are TRBV19 and TRBJ2-5, with TRBD2 as a possible D gene (6 bases). V was cut by 2 bases and J by 5 bases, with 9 bases left in between. Germline values: CDR1 LNHDA, CDR2 SQIVND (reference sequence). The CDR3 is made up of 13 amino acids. DNA for the CDR3: TGTGCCAGTAGTATAATAGGAGGGGAGACCCAGTACTTC. It is translated as CASSIIGGETQYF. The full variable domain, in which reference TRBV19 and TRBJ2-5 provide the parts outside the CDR3, is DGGITQSPKYLFRKEGQNVTLSCEQNLNHDAMYWYRQDPGQGLRLIYYSQIVNDFQKGDIAEGYSVSREKKESFPLTVTSAQKNPTAFYLCASSIIGGETQYFGPGTRLLVL.

V and J are TRBV6-4 and TRBJ2-7, with 14 bases lining up with TRBD2. Germline loops: CDR1 MRHNA, CDR2 SNTAGT. J was trimmed by 1 base and V by 6 bases; bases with no gene match: 5. The length of the CDR3 is 16 residues. CDR3 sequence reads: CASRGLAGGLSYEQYF. The CDR3 bases are TGTGCCAGCAGAGGACTAGCGGGGGGCCTGTCCTACGAGCAGTACTTC.

This clonotype came up a few times. A clone one base away is much larger, so this may be a read error. V is TRBV4-3 and J is TRBJ1-1; possibly TRBD1 for D (6 bases). From germline, CDR1 is LGHNA and CDR2 YSLEER. The CDR3 spans 14 residues. V was shortened by 4 bases and J by 4 bases, with 13 bases between the two germline ends. Here the CDR3 reads CASSRELGGTEAFF. The DNA of the CDR3 is TGCGCCAGCAGCCGAGAACTAGGGGGCACTGAAGCTTTCTTT.

Regarding this clonotype: At one boundary the junction diverges from the germline segment, which might be a read error. The chain combines TRBV20-1 with TRBJ2-4, with TRBD1 matching 8 bases. There are 17 residues in the CDR3. Germline V gene lookup returns CDR1 DFQATT and CDR2 SNEGSKA (reference sequence). CDR3 amino acids: CSAPPTTGVRGKSIQYF. CDR3 nucleotide sequence: TGCAGTGCCCCCCCAACGACAGGGGTGAGGGGCAAAAGCATTCAGTACTTC.

This clonotype qualifies as medium-sized. This chain connects TRBV10-3 to TRBJ1-1; D unclear. This CDR3 is built from 13 residues. V shed 10 bases and J shed 8 bases, with 20 bases lying between them. The germline CDR1 and CDR2 sequences are ENHRY and SYGVKD. The CDR3 here is CASRAWERSEAFF. In DNA form, the CDR3 reads TGTGCCAGTAGGGCGTGGGAGAGGTCGGAAGCTTTCTTT.

The chain carries TRBV15 and TRBJ1-6, with no clear D. This CDR3 comprises 13 residues. The germline CDR1 and CDR2 sequences are LNHNV and YYDKDF (reference sequence). The V gene lost 0 bases and the J gene lost 11 bases, with 8 bases spanning the gap. The CDR3 coding sequence is TGTGCCACCAGCAGAGAGGTGGATACACCCCTCCACTTT. Its protein is CATSREVDTPLHF.

The V and J genes are TRBV24-1 and TRBJ1-1, with 9 bases identical to TRBD1. The CDR3 extends over 15 amino acids. Germline V gives CDR1 KGHDR, CDR2 SFDVKD. The trim removed 4 bases at V and 6 bases at J, leaving 8 bases unmatched. Written as DNA, the CDR3 is TGTGCCACCAGTGACCCGGGGACAGGGATCTCTGAAGCTTTCTTT. Translating gives CATSDPGTGISEAFF.

The V gene is TRBV18, the J gene TRBJ2-2; D is unclear. The CDR3 has 15 amino acids. V lost 2 bases, J lost 1 base, and 8 bases lay in between. In germline, CDR1 is KGHSH, CDR2 LQKENI. Here the CDR3 reads CASSPSTWNTGELFF. CDR3 sequence (DNA): TGTGCCAGCTCACCATCCACATGGAACACCGGGGAGCTGTTTTTT.

With regard to this clonotype: This may be a read error: a much more frequent sequence differs by one nucleotide. The V call is TRBV14, the J call TRBJ2-2, with D possibly TRBD2 on 5 matching bases. This CDR3 region has 14 residues. Germline V gene lookup returns CDR1 SGHDN and CDR2 FVKESK. The CDR3 DNA is TGTGCCAGCAACCAGGAATCGGGCACCGGGGAGCCGTTTTTT. Protein product: CASNQESGTGEPFF.

The rearrangement uses TRBV2 and TRBJ2-1, with D perhaps TRBD2 (6 bases). The V end lost 4 bases, the J end lost 4 bases, and 17 bases lay between the germline ends. Germline V gives CDR1 SNHLY, CDR2 FYNNEI. This CDR3 spans 16 amino acids. CDR3: CASSVSIADVYNEQFF. In DNA, the CDR3 is TGTGCCAGCAGTGTTTCTATAGCGGACGTATACAATGAGCAGTTCTTC. Full variable domain (remainder filled in from reference TRBV2 and TRBJ2-1): EPEVTQTPSHQVTQMGQEVILRCVPISNHLYFYWYRQILGQKVEFLVSFYNNEISEKSEIFDDQFSVERPDGSNFTLKIRSTKLEDSAMYFCASSVSIADVYNEQFFGPGTRLTVL.

This clonotype was seen repeatedly, ten times or more. The chain employs TRBV6-4 and TRBJ2-2; D is uncertain. Trimming cost V 5 bases and J 7 bases, with 14 bases left between them. Germline CDR1 and CDR2: MRHNA and SNTAGT. CDR3 size: 14 residues. The CDR3 spells CASSTLDAFGELFF. The CDR3 nucleotides read TGTGCCAGCAGTACTCTTGACGCGTTCGGGGAGCTGTTTTTT.